Below are 12 T cell receptor beta chains sequenced from a single sample in a study of human T cells and chemical hapten exposure. Time point: pre-sensitization, week 0. The treatment here: therapeutic diphenylcyclopropenone sensitization with weekly scalp DPC. TCRdb passed the RACE reads through MiXCR, listing each CDR3 protein once. The sample yields around 330,000 distinct CDR3 sequences, around 5.5% seen once. The starting material was whole blood, obtained in connection with sensitization to the hapten diphenylcyclopropenone (DPC). Source of these receptors: a woman between 18 and 29 years old with alopecia areata. Some clones in this sample may be carry-over from other donors' samples.

Regarding this clonotype: This may arise from a read error, as a much more abundant clone is one base away. The chain combines TRBV5-1 with TRBJ2-1, with 9 bases aligning to TRBD1. Germline CDR1 SGHRS, CDR2 YFSETQ. The CDR3 has 16 residues. V trimming: 0 bases; J trimming: 8 bases; junction bases outside the gene matches: 9. The CDR3 DNA reads as TGCGCCAGCAGCTTGGCCCGGGACAGGGTAAGTGATGAGCAGTTCTTC. Its protein is CASSLARDRVSDEQFF. Variable domain in full (rest from reference TRBV5-1 and TRBJ2-1): KAGVTQTPRYLIKTRGQQVTLSCSPISGHRSVSWYQQTPGQGLQFLFEYFSETQRNKGNFPGRFSGRQFSNSRSEMNVSTLELGDSALYLCASSLARDRVSDEQFFGPGTRLTVL.

The sample holds many counts of this clonotype. V is TRBV14 and J is TRBJ2-6, with D hard to call. Germline V lookup: CDR1 SGHDN, CDR2 FVKESK. There are 16 residues in the CDR3. The V end lost 1 base, the J end lost 3 bases, and 10 bases lay between the germline ends. The CDR3 DNA follows: TGTGCCAGCAGCCAAGGATCAATAGGTGGGGCCAACGTCCTGACTTTC. Encoded protein: CASSQGSIGGANVLTF.

Comments on this clonotype: Its ends do not fully match the called genes, so a read error is possible. CDR3 sequence: CASSERGSRDTQYF. The CDR3 DNA reads TGTGCCAGCAGCGAGAGGGGTAGCAGAGATACGCAGTATTTT. The V gene is TRBV9, the J gene TRBJ2-3; possibly TRBD1 or TRBD2 for D (5 bases each). Germline assignment: CDR1 SGDLS and CDR2 YYNGEE. The CDR3 has 14 residues.

The chain combines TRBV7-2 with TRBJ2-3; maybe TRBD1 (5 bases). The CDR3 spans 14 residues. The germline V and J ends were trimmed by 1 base and 4 bases, with 9 bases remaining between them. Germline V gene data show CDR1 as SGHTA and CDR2 as FQGNSA. CDR3 DNA sequence: TGTGCCAGCAGCTTAGATTCCAGGGCAGATACGCAGTATTTT. As protein: CASSLDSRADTQYF. The full variable domain, rest sourced from reference TRBV7-2 and TRBJ2-3, is GAGVSQSPSNKVTEKGKDVELRCDPISGHTALYWYRQSLGQGLEFLIYFQGNSAPDKSGLPSDRFSAERTGGSVSTLTIQRTQQEDSAVYLCASSLDSRADTQYFGPGTRLTVL.

In this sample, this clonotype turned up a few times. This chain connects TRBV20-1 to TRBJ1-5; D is possibly TRBD1 (6 bases). CDR1 DFQATT and CDR2 SNEGSKA come from the germline V gene (reference sequence). The CDR3 contains 14 residues. Trimming removed 3 bases at V and 6 bases at J, with 15 bases between. CDR3 DNA sequence: TGCAGTGCTAGTGCCGGGACATCGGTTCAGCCCCAGCATTTT. It codes for CSASAGTSVQPQHF.

The sample holds many counts of this clonotype. This rearrangement joins TRBV9 to TRBJ2-6, with D maybe TRBD2 (7 bases). The germline V and J ends were trimmed by 0 bases and 1 base, with 17 bases remaining between them. Germline V gene lookup returns CDR1 SGDLS and CDR2 YYNGEE. This CDR3 comprises 19 residues. CDR3 sequence (DNA): TGTGCCAGCAGCGTAGACCCCTTGGGGGGGCCATCTGGGGCCAACGTCCTGACTTTC. Translating it yields CASSVDPLGGPSGANVLTF.

This chain connects TRBV7-2 to TRBJ2-2; the match to TRBD1 covers 10 bases. The CDR3 has 16 amino acids. V lost 2 bases to trimming and J lost 6 bases; unmatched junction nucleotides: 6. Germline V lookup: CDR1 SGHTA, CDR2 FQGNSA. CDR3 sequence: CASSLMGQGSPGELFF. CDR3 in DNA: TGTGCCAGCAGCTTAATGGGACAGGGGAGCCCCGGGGAGCTGTTTTTT.

The V call is TRBV7-2, the J call TRBJ2-1; D might be TRBD2 (8 bases). This CDR3 region has 17 residues. Germline V gene sequence: CDR1 SGHTA, CDR2 FQGNSA. V was trimmed by 7 bases and J by 4 bases, leaving 23 bases between them. Written as DNA, the CDR3 is TGTGCCAGCACTTCAAAAGGACTAGCAGGGGGTTACAATGAGCAGTTCTTC. It encodes CASTSKGLAGGYNEQFF. Based on the CDR3 plus reference TRBV7-2 and TRBJ2-1, the full variable domain is GAGVSQSPSNKVTEKGKDVELRCDPISGHTALYWYRQSLGQGLEFLIYFQGNSAPDKSGLPSDRFSAERTGGSVSTLTIQRTQQEDSAVYLCASTSKGLAGGYNEQFFGPGTRLTVL.

This clonotype appeared many times. The genes are TRBV6-5 and TRBJ2-1; D is unclear. The CDR3 sequence is 15 residues long. The V and J ends lost 0 bases and 5 bases respectively, with 11 bases between them. Germline CDR1 and CDR2: MNHEY and SVGAGI. CDR3 nucleotides: TGTGCCAGCAGTTACTCGGGCAGGACCGACAATGAGCAGTTCTTC. Protein product: CASSYSGRTDNEQFF.

This clonotype was found many times. The chain couples TRBV4-1 to TRBJ1-5; weak D call: TRBD1 (5 bases). Germline CDR1 reads MGHRA; CDR2 reads YSYEKL. The V gene lost 2 bases and the J gene lost 3 bases, with 17 bases spanning the gap. CDR3 size: 17 residues. The CDR3 protein is CASSQTNLGVDNQPQHF. The CDR3 nucleotides are TGCGCCAGCAGCCAAACAAATTTAGGGGTGGACAATCAGCCCCAGCATTTT.

V usage is TRBV6-5 and J usage is TRBJ1-1, with a weak D call TRBD1 (6 bases). Per germline, CDR1 MNHEY and CDR2 SVGAGI. Trimming removed 5 bases from V and 2 bases from J, with 15 bases in between. The CDR3 runs to 15 residues. In nucleotides, the CDR3 is TGTGCCAGCAGTCTGGAGGGGGGCCAAAACACTGAAGCTTTCTTT. Its protein product is CASSLEGGQNTEAFF.

This clonotype was seen a handful of times. This chain connects TRBV20-1 to TRBJ1-1, with D tentatively TRBD1 (5 bases). The CDR3 sequence is 12 residues long. Germline CDR1 and CDR2: DFQATT and SNEGSKA (reference sequence). V was pared by 6 bases and J by 5 bases, with 13 bases between. This chain's CDR3 is CSAGGGETEAFF. As DNA, the CDR3 is TGCAGTGCCGGCGGGGGAGAAACTGAAGCTTTCTTT.